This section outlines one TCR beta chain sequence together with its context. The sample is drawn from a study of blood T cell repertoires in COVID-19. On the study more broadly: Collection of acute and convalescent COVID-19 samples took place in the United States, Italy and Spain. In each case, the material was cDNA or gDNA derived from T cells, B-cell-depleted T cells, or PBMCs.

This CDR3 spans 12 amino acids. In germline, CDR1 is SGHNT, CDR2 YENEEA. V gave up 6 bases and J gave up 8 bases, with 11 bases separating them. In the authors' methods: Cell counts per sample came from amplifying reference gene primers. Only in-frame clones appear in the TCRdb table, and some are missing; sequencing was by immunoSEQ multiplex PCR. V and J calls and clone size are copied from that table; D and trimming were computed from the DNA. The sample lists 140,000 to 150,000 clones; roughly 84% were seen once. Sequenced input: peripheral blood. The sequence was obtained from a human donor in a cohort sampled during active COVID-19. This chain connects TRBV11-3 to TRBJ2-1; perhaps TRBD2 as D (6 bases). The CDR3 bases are TGTGCCAGCAGGGAGGGGTCCCATGAGCAGTTCTTC. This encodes CASREGSHEQFF.